A single sample is the source of the 17 T cell receptor beta chains below, sequenced in a study of glioma-infiltrating T cells. TCR alpha and beta CDR3 regions were amplified from RNA using iRepertoire nested multiplex PCR. TCRdb re-analysed the multiplex PCR reads in MiXCR, keeping a single row per CDR3 protein. The table shows 150,000 or so distinct CDR3 sequences, with about 39% occurring only once. Material for sequencing was glioma tissue, nonneoplastic brain tissue, or PBMCs (not recorded which). These receptors originate from a human donor with low-grade glioma or glioblastoma, undergoing nonglioma brain surgery, or in good health (not recorded which).

The chain combines TRBV9 with TRBJ1-6; no clear D gene. Trimming cost V 4 bases and J 6 bases, with 11 bases left between them. CDR1 and CDR2 (germline): SGDLS, YYNGEE. The CDR3 contains 14 residues. The CDR3 bases are TGTGCCAGCAGCTTCGACACGGGTAATTCACCCCTCCACTTT. This translates into CASSFDTGNSPLHF.

This rearrangement joins TRBV20-1 to TRBJ1-5, with a possible D match to TRBD1 (5 bases). V dropped 3 bases and J dropped 0 bases, with 6 bases sitting between them. The CDR3 covers 13 residues. CDR1 and CDR2 from the germline V gene are DFQATT and SNEGSKA (reference sequence). The CDR3 reads CSARGLSNQPQHF. The CDR3 DNA sequence: TGCAGTGCTAGGGGGCTTAGCAATCAGCCCCAGCATTTT.

This clonotype came up many times. The genes are TRBV4-1 and TRBJ2-5; D is ambiguous. This CDR3 is built from 16 residues. Trimming pared 0 bases from V and 4 bases from J, leaving 15 bases between. Germline V lookup: CDR1 MGHRA, CDR2 YSYEKL. The CDR3 region is CASSQDLGSLGETQYF. The CDR3, as DNA: TGCGCCAGCAGCCAAGATTTAGGCAGCCTGGGAGAGACCCAGTACTTC.

This clonotype was found a few times. This chain links TRBV7-2 with TRBJ1-2; no firm D call. Germline CDR1 is SGHTA and CDR2 is FQGNSA. The CDR3 extends over 13 amino acids. V lost 5 bases and J 6 bases, leaving 13 bases between the germline ends. The CDR3, as DNA: TGTGCCAGCAGCCGCCGTGCGGTAGATGGCTACACCTTC. It codes for CASSRRAVDGYTF.

The rearrangement links TRBV15 to TRBJ1-5; D not certain. CDR3 length equals 15 residues. Germline CDR1 reads LNHNV; CDR2 reads YYDKDF (reference sequence). V lost 4 bases and J lost 3, with 13 bases in between. CDR3 protein: CATSKDRATNQPQHF. CDR3 nucleotides: TGTGCCACCAGCAAAGACCGGGCCACCAATCAGCCCCAGCATTTT.

In DNA, the CDR3 is TGCAGTGCTAGAGGGGTAGAGGGACAGGCAACATACCATCATCAGCCCCAGCATTTT. Translation: CSARGVEGQATYHHQPQHF. The V call is TRBV20-1, the J call TRBJ1-5; 8 bases are shared with TRBD1. The CDR3 contains 19 residues. Germline values: CDR1 DFQATT, CDR2 SNEGSKA (reference sequence). Trimming at V came to 1 base and at J to 5 bases, leaving 19 bases not matched to a gene.

This clonotype was recorded a few times. The rearrangement joins TRBV20-1 to TRBJ2-1, with 9 bases lining up with TRBD2. The J segment lost 9 bases and the V segment lost 2 bases, leaving 5 bases of the junction unmatched. The germline gives CDR1 DFQATT, CDR2 SNEGSKA (reference sequence). CDR3 size: 13 residues. The CDR3 spells CSARIAGVAEQFF. Here the CDR3 DNA reads TGCAGTGCTAGAATAGCGGGGGTGGCTGAGCAGTTCTTC.

This clonotype was seen only a few times. The chain carries TRBV28 and TRBJ2-7; a possible D gene is TRBD1 (5 bases). This CDR3 comprises 14 residues. CDR1 MDHEN and CDR2 SYDVKM come from the germline V gene. V gave up 3 bases and J gave up 3 bases, with 12 bases separating them. CDR3 sequence reads: CASSFPGKIYEQYF. CDR3 bases: TGTGCCAGCAGTTTTCCAGGGAAGATCTACGAGCAGTACTTC.

This clonotype has just a few counts. CDR3 protein: CASSLSGQGTALGEQYF. The CDR3 nucleotides are TGTGCCAGCAGTTTATCTGGGCAGGGTACGGCATTGGGGGAGCAGTACTTC. The V and J genes are TRBV27 and TRBJ2-7, with a weak D call TRBD1 (5 bases). There are 17 residues in the CDR3. V shed 0 bases and J shed 7 bases, with 22 bases lying between them. Looked up from germline, CDR1 is MNHEY and CDR2 is SMNVEV (reference sequence).

The rearrangement links TRBV7-2 to TRBJ2-1; D might be TRBD2 (5 bases). V was trimmed by 5 bases and J by 3 bases, leaving 11 bases between them. Looked up from germline, CDR1 is SGHTA and CDR2 is FQGNSA. The CDR3 length is 14 residues. CDR3 sequence: CASSPGLFYNEQFF. In nucleotides, the CDR3 is TGTGCCAGCAGCCCAGGACTGTTCTACAATGAGCAGTTCTTC.

This clonotype has only a few counts. J is TRBJ2-7 and V is TRBV4-1; TRBD2 matches at 8 bases. V dropped 1 base and J dropped 3; count of bases not matched to a gene: 5. Germline V gene data show CDR1 as MGHRA and CDR2 as YSYEKL. The length of the CDR3 is 15 residues. CDR3 sequence: CASSQVGLGFYEQYF. The CDR3 nucleotides read TGCGCCAGCAGCCAAGTGGGACTAGGCTTCTACGAGCAGTACTTC.

The rearrangement links TRBV4-1 to TRBJ2-1; 7 nucleotides line up with TRBD1. Trimming took 4 bases from V and 9 from J; bases not matched to a gene: 3. The CDR3 contains 12 residues. Germline CDR1 MGHRA, CDR2 YSYEKL. The CDR3 sequence: CASSPTGIEQFF. DNA of the CDR3: TGCGCCAGCAGCCCGACAGGGATTGAGCAGTTCTTC.

Concerning this clonotype itself: This clone may be a read error of a much larger clone one base away. The gene calls are TRBV27 and TRBJ2-7; D is possibly TRBD1 (5 bases). Germline CDR1 reads MNHEY; CDR2 reads SMNVEV (reference sequence). Trimming took off 6 bases at V and 12 bases at J, with 15 bases between the two ends. This CDR3 is 11 amino acids long. CDR3 sequence reads: CASRPRRVPYF. CDR3 sequence (DNA): TGTGCCAGCAGACCCCGCAGGGTACCGTACTTC.

Concerning this clonotype: At one boundary the junction diverges from the germline segment, which might be a read error. The chain uses TRBV6-5 and TRBJ2-7; TRBD1 or TRBD2 may be the D gene (5 bases each). This CDR3 contains 15 residues. The germline V gene has CDR1 MNHEY and CDR2 SVGAGI. CDR3 sequence: CASSLEITGAYGQYF. DNA for the CDR3: TGTGCCAGCAGTTTGGAAATCACCGGGGCCTACGGGCAGTACTTC.

This clonotype was detected many times. The J gene is TRBJ2-1, the V gene TRBV20-1; D not certain. This CDR3 has 10 residues. CDR1 DFQATT and CDR2 SNEGSKA come from the germline V gene (reference sequence). The V gene lost 3 bases and the J gene lost 10 bases, with 7 bases spanning the gap. CDR3 sequence reads: CSASREEQFF. CDR3 in DNA: TGCAGTGCTAGCCGTGAGGAGCAGTTCTTC.

The chain links TRBV2 to TRBJ2-1; D perhaps matches TRBD1 (6 bases). Germline CDR1 SNHLY, CDR2 FYNNEI. The CDR3 is 12 amino acids. V gave up 1 base and J gave up 9 bases, with 7 bases separating them. CDR3 protein: CASSEEGGEQFF. The CDR3 DNA sequence: TGTGCCAGCAGTGAAGAAGGGGGTGAGCAGTTCTTC.

This sequence joins TRBV20-1 and TRBJ1-1, with D unclear. Germline V gives CDR1 DFQATT, CDR2 SNEGSKA (reference sequence). V lost 2 bases, J lost 2 bases, and 3 bases lay in between. The CDR3 length is 11 residues. The CDR3 DNA reads TGCAGTGCTAGATCAAACACTGAAGCTTTCTTT. Translating gives CSARSNTEAFF.